This TCR beta chain was documented in a study of T cell changes during pregnancy in multiple sclerosis. Sequencing was performed with immunoSEQ multiplex PCR; in TCRdb, only in-frame clones are kept and a portion is missing. This table holds approximately 50,000 clones, 90% to 95% found once. Trimming cost V 4 bases and J 5 bases, with 5 bases left between them. The CDR3 is 11 residues long. Germline V lookup: CDR1 MNHNY, CDR2 SVGAGI (reference sequence). The sequences come from CD4+ T cells from peripheral blood mononuclear cells, collected after pregnancy. This TCR came from a female donor with multiple sclerosis, enrolled in a pregnancy study. The chain uses TRBV6-6 and TRBJ2-5; no clear D gene. CDR3 residues: CASSSVETQYF. The CDR3 region has the DNA TGTGCCAGCAGTTCCGTTGAGACCCAGTACTTC.